The rows below give T cell receptor beta chains drawn from one sample of a study of vaccination and CD4 T cells after COVID-19. Antigen specificity for these receptors is unknown. TCRdb itself ran the PCR reads through MiXCR, one entry per CDR3 protein. The table has 13,000 or so distinct CDR3 sequences, roughly a third seen once; the top ten hold around 10%. Sequencing was done on a sample of CD4+ T cells from blood, cultured in vitro. Every receptor here comes from a human donor who had recovered from COVID-19. The CDR3 runs from the conserved cysteine through the conserved F or W. A D gene is named only where the DNA matches it firmly. Where a row states a size, it is once, few, many or the class of an expanded clone; other rows omit it.

- | TRBD2 | TRBJ2-3 | TRBV7-9 | TGTGCCAGCAGCCTCCTCGGGACTAGCGGTTTGGTGGGTAACACAGATACGCAGTATTTT | CASSLLGTSGLVGNTDTQYF
- | TRBD2 | TRBJ2-1 | TRBV7-9 | TGTGCCAGCAGCTTGCCTTTCCGACTAGCGGGAGGTAGCAATGAGCAGTTCTTC | CASSLPFRLAGGSNEQFF
few | TRBD1 | TRBJ1-6 | TRBV20-1 | TGCAGTGCTAGCTCGGGACAGATAAATTCACCCCTCCACTTT | CSASSGQINSPLHF
few | - | TRBJ2-6 | TRBV19 | TGTGCCAGTAGTATAGATCAATGGGCCGGGGCTGGGGCCAACGTCCTGACTTTC | CASSIDQWAGAGANVLTF
medium-sized | - | TRBJ2-7 | TRBV21-1 | TGTGCCAGCAGCAAAGTAAGGATAGGGCGCCGGGGCCACGAGCAGTACTTC | CASSKVRIGRRGHEQYF
- | - | TRBJ2-3 | TRBV11-2 | TGTGCCAGCAGCTCAGGGGCCGTCTTCACAGATACGCAGTATTTT | CASSSGAVFTDTQYF
few | - | TRBJ2-2 | TRBV7-2 | TGTGCCAGCAGCTTAGTGGTGAATACCGGGGAGCTGTTTTTT | CASSLVVNTGELFF
few | - | TRBJ2-2 | TRBV19 | TGTGCCACCCAACCCAGGTTGCGCGGGGAGCTGTTTTTT | CATQPRLRGELFF
- | - | TRBJ2-3 | TRBV20-1 | TGCAGTGCCAGACGACCGGGTAGCACAGATACGCAGTATTTT | CSARRPGSTDTQYF
few | - | TRBJ1-3 | TRBV20-1 | TGCAGTGCATCGTTTAGGACCTCTGGAAACACCATATATTTT | CSASFRTSGNTIYF
few | - | TRBJ2-7 | TRBV12-3/TRBV12-4 | TGTGCCAGCAGTTTAGGTTGGCAGAGCTACGAGCAGTACTTC | CASSLGWQSYEQYF
- | - | TRBJ2-7 | TRBV28 | TGTGCCAGCAGTCGGTCGGCGGGGCGGCGCGAGCAGTACTTC | CASSRSAGRREQYF
- | - | TRBJ2-5 | TRBV5-1 | TGCGCCAGCAAAAGACAGCCCACCCAAGAGACCCAGTACTTC | CASKRQPTQETQYF
few | - | TRBJ1-5 | TRBV6-2/TRBV6-3 | TGTGCCAGCAGCCAAAGTTCGGGGAAAAGCAATCAGCCCCAGCATTTT | CASSQSSGKSNQPQHF
- | - | TRBJ2-3 | TRBV28 | TGTGCCAGCAGTTTATCGGCCGGGAGCCAGTATTTT | CASSLSAGSQYF
- | - | TRBJ2-7 | TRBV7-9 | TGTGCCAGCAGCCCGGTGGCCCTGCTTGGCGAGCAGTACTTC | CASSPVALLGEQYF
- | - | TRBJ2-1 | TRBV6-1 | TGTGCCAGCAGTGAGATGGGTGAGCAGTTCTTC | CASSEMGEQFF
few | TRBD1 | TRBJ2-4 | TRBV7-2 | TGTGCCAGCAGCTTAGGACAGGGGGCGGACATTCAGTACTTC | CASSLGQGADIQYF
medium-sized | TRBD1 | TRBJ1-6 | TRBV20-1 | TGCAGTGCCGTAGACCACACAGGGGACCGATCACCCCTCCACTTT | CSAVDHTGDRSPLHF
- | - | TRBJ2-3 | TRBV2 | TGTGCCAGCAGTGAAGCGGGTGGCCGAGATACGCAGTATTTT | CASSEAGGRDTQYF
- | - | TRBJ2-1 | TRBV28 | TGTGCCAGCAGTTTATGGGAATCCTACAATGAGCAGTTCTTC | CASSLWESYNEQFF
- | - | TRBJ2-7 | TRBV15 | TGTGCCACCAGCAGAGACCCCCGGGAGAACTACGAGCAGTACTTC | CATSRDPRENYEQYF
few | TRBD1 | TRBJ2-3 | TRBV7-8 | TGTGCCAGCAGCTTAGGGACAGGGATCACAGATACGCAGTATTTT | CASSLGTGITDTQYF
- | TRBD2 | TRBJ2-7 | TRBV6-1 | TGTGCCAGCAGTCCACGGGGTAGCGGGAGGTGGTACGAGCAGTACTTC | CASSPRGSGRWYEQYF
- | - | TRBJ2-5 | TRBV28 | TGTGCCAGCAGTTTCTCGGGGGCTGGGGAAGAGACCCAGTACTTC | CASSFSGAGEETQYF
- | - | TRBJ2-5 | TRBV7-2 | TGTGCCAGCAGCATAGGGGGGGAGACCCAGTACTTC | CASSIGGETQYF
few | - | TRBJ1-2 | TRBV20-1 | TGCAGTGCTAGAGATTACACAAGAGATGGCTACACCTTC | CSARDYTRDGYTF
once | - | TRBJ2-7 | TRBV19 | TGTGCCAGTAGTATAGCTGGCGGGACCCCCTCTCAGGAGCAGTACTTC | CASSIAGGTPSQEQYF
- | TRBD1 | TRBJ2-7 | TRBV19 | TGTGCCAGTAGACGGACAGGAGCCAGTTACGAGCAGTACTTC | CASRRTGASYEQYF
- | TRBD1 | TRBJ2-1 | TRBV28 | TGTGCCAGCAGGGTTGGGACAGACCTCAATGAGCAGTTCTTC | CASRVGTDLNEQFF
few | TRBD1 | TRBJ1-2 | TRBV23-1 | TGCGCCAGAGGGACAGGGTGGATTAGGGGCTACACCTTC | CARGTGWIRGYTF
- | TRBD1 | TRBJ2-5 | TRBV7-9 | TGTGCCAGCGGGACAGTAGATCAAGAGACCCAGTACTTC | CASGTVDQETQYF
few | - | TRBJ2-6 | TRBV29-1 | TGCAGCGTTGATTCCGGTGGGGCCAACGTCCTGACTTTC | CSVDSGGANVLTF
- | TRBD2 | TRBJ2-1 | TRBV2 | TGTGCCAGAGCGACTAGCGGGAGGGCGATTGAGCAGTTCTTC | CARATSGRAIEQFF
- | - | TRBJ2-5 | TRBV2 | TGTGCCAGCAGACGGACAGCCACCACGGAGACCCAGTACTTC | CASRRTATTETQYF
few | - | TRBJ2-7 | TRBV6-1 | TGTGCCAGCGGATTCGAGCAGTACTTC | CASGFEQYF
- | TRBD1 | TRBJ2-2 | TRBV6-2/TRBV6-3 | TGTGCCAGCACCACAGGGGGCCGGAACACCGGGGAGCTGTTTTTT | CASTTGGRNTGELFF